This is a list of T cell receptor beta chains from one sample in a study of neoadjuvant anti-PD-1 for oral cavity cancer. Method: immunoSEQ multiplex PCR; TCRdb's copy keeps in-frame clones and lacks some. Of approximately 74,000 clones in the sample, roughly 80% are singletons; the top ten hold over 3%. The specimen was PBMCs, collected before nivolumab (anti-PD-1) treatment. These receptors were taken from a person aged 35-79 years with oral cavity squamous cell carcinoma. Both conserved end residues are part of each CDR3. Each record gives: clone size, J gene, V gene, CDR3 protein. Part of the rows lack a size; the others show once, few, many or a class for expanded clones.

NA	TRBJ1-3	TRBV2	CAGGSSGNTIYF
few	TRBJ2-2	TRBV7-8	CASSPNRGGSTGELFF
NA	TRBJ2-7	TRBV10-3	CAISESRQPAAYEQYF
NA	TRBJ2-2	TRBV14	CASRAGIPGELFF
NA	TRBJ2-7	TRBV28	CASRGAGGTYEQYF
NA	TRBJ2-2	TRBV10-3	CAIRRTGDTGELFF
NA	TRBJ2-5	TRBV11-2	CASSFTTVQETQYF
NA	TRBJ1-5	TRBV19	CAGGTGNQPQHF
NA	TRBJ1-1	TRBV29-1	CSVEDLTVRNTEAFF
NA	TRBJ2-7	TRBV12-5	CASGPTGPRWYEQYF
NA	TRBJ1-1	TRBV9	CASSDRDTEAFF
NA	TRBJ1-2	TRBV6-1	CASSDPGAIGYTF
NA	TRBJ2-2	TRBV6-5	CASFTGERNTGELFF
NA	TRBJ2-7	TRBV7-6	CASSLNAGGLSEQYF
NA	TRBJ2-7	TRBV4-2	CASSQAGTAEYEQYF
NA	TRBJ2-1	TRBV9	CASSVEERELSNEQFF
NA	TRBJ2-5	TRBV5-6	CASSASSGRIRTQYF
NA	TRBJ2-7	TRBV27	CASRGGTSGSYEQYF
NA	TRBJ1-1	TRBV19	CASRYGPLSTEAFF
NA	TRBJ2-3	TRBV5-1	CASSLQLAGGIDTQYF
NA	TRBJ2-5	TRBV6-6	CASSTYWGSQETQYF
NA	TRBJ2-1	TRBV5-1	CASSRTARNEQFF
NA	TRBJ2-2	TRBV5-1	CASSSGTEVYTGELFF
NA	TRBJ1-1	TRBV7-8	CASSLGGVTEAFF
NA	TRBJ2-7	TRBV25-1	CASGGGTSGPYEQYF
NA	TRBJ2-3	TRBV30	CAWSVSATQPRSDTQYF
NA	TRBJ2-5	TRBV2	CASSRDRGGGETQYF
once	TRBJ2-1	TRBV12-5	CASGQSTSGNYNEQFF
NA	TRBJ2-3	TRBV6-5	CASSYSNTDTQYF
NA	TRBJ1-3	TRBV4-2	CASSQDWAASSGNTIYF
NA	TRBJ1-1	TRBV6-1	CASRATGNTEAFF
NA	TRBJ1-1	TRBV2	CASRGGVLNTEAFF
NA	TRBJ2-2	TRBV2	CASRDDRVGELFF
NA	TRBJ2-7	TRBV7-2	CASSLLAGGPYEQYF
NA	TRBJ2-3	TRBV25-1	CASSFSRSLLSTDTQYF
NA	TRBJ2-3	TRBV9	CASSGEAGITDTQYF
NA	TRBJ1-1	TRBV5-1	CASSPQGAGMNTEAFF
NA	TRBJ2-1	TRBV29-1	CSVEDSGQGIIEQFF
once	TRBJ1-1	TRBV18	CASSPPGMNTEAFF
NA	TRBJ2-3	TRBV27	CASIRLAGAGTDTQYF
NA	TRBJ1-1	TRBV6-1	CASRPRGRDEAFF
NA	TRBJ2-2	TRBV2	CASSEGAGGAGELFF
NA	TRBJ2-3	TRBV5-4	CASSPPLVGSTDTQYF